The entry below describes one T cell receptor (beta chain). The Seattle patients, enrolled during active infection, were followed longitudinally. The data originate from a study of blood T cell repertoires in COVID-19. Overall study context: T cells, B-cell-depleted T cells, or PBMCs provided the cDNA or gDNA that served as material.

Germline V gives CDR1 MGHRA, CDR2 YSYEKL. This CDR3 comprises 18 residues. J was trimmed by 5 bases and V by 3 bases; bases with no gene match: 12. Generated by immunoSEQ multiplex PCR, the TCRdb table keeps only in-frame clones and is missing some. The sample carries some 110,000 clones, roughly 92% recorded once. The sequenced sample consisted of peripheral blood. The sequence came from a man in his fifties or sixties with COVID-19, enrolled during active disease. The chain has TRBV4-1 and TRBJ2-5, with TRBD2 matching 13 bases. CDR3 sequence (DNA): TGCGCCAGCAGCCAGACCGGGACTAGCGGGATTAGTGCTGAGACCCAGTACTTC. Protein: CASSQTGTSGISAETQYF.